This T cell receptor beta chain appears in the sequencing data of a study of blood T cell repertoires in COVID-19. Overall study context: The study drew acute and convalescent COVID-19 samples from the United States, Italy and Spain. PBMCs, B-cell-depleted T cells, or T cells provided the cDNA or gDNA that made up the material.

V lost 2 bases and J lost 2; bases outside the gene matches: 7. Germline lookup yields CDR1 MNHEY and CDR2 SVGAGI. The CDR3 loop spans 16 amino acids. Original handling: Using reference gene primer amplification, nucleated cell counts were estimated. Assay: immunoSEQ multiplex PCR; the TCRdb copy retains only in-frame clones and omits some. V and J calls and clone size are those listed in that table; D and trimming were worked out from the DNA. The profile shows under 250,000 clones, 88% of them singletons. The J gene is TRBJ1-1, the V gene TRBV6-5, with 8 positions matching TRBD1. The sequence was obtained from a man aged 80 or over with acute or convalescent COVID-19. Input material: peripheral blood. The CDR3 nucleotides read TGTGCCAGCAGTTACCGCGGGACAGGCGGCAACACTGAAGCTTTCTTT. This codes for CASSYRGTGGNTEAFF.